Listed below are T cell receptor beta chains from one sample, sequenced in a study of OX40 agonist ivuxolimab in advanced cancers. Sequencing used immunoSEQ multiplex PCR; TCRdb keeps in-frame clones, though not all of them. The sample carries around 54,000 clones, around 90% recorded once. The sample consisted of CD4+ or CD8+ T cells sorted from blood, taken in a trial of the OX40 agonist ivuxolimab. Source of these receptors: an adult with an advanced solid tumor such as melanoma, head and neck, liver or kidney cancer. The CDR3 runs from the conserved cysteine through the conserved F or W. A D gene is named only where the DNA matches it firmly. The listing skips clone size in some rows; elsewhere it reads once, few, many or a size class.

J	V	D	size	CDR3	DNA
TRBJ1-5	TRBV11-1	-	-	CASSLGFGQPQHF	TGTGCCAGCAGCTTGGGGTTTGGTCAGCCCCAGCATTTT
TRBJ2-7	TRBV7-8	TRBD1	-	CASSQGQLYEQYF	TGTGCCAGCAGCCAGGGACAGCTCTACGAGCAGTACTTC
TRBJ1-3	TRBV19	-	-	CASSVAPWTGNTIYF	TGTGCCAGTAGCGTTGCCCCTTGGACCGGAAACACCATATATTTT
TRBJ2-1	TRBV4-3	-	-	CASSQEDYSNEQFF	TGCGCCAGCAGCCAAGAAGACTATTCAAATGAGCAGTTCTTC
TRBJ2-3	TRBV5-4	-	-	CASSLGGSRTDTQYF	TGTGCCAGCAGCTTGGGGGGATCTCGCACAGATACGCAGTATTTT
TRBJ2-2	TRBV19	TRBD2	-	CASSIAGGWTGELFF	TGTGCCAGTAGTATAGCGGGAGGGTGGACCGGGGAGCTGTTTTTT
TRBJ2-7	TRBV27	-	-	CASSSYTYEQYF	TGTGCCAGCAGTTCCTACACCTACGAGCAGTACTTC
TRBJ2-3	TRBV27	-	-	CASSLIITSTDTQYF	TGTGCCAGCAGTTTAATTATCACTAGCACAGATACGCAGTATTTT
TRBJ2-7	TRBV15	-	-	CATSIRDGSYEQYF	TGTGCCACCAGCATACGGGACGGCTCCTACGAGCAGTACTTC
TRBJ2-1	TRBV13	TRBD2	-	CASSLTPLAGASNNEQFF	TGTGCCAGCAGCTTAACCCCCTTAGCGGGAGCCTCAAACAATGAGCAGTTCTTC
TRBJ1-2	TRBV9	-	-	CASSVSQDYGYTF	TGTGCCAGCAGCGTATCCCAGGACTATGGCTACACCTTC
TRBJ2-7	TRBV6-5	TRBD1	-	CASSQSRTGNNEQYF	TGTGCCAGCAGCCAAAGCCGGACAGGGAACAACGAGCAGTACTTC
TRBJ2-7	TRBV5-4	TRBD2	-	CASSFGLAAYEQYF	TGTGCCAGCAGCTTCGGGCTAGCGGCCTACGAGCAGTACTTC
TRBJ2-7	TRBV13	-	-	CASSLVQGVGEQYF	TGTGCCAGCAGCTTAGTACAGGGCGTCGGCGAGCAGTACTTC
TRBJ2-7	TRBV2	-	-	CARGPGDAAYEQYF	TGTGCCAGGGGCCCGGGGGACGCTGCCTACGAGCAGTACTTC
TRBJ2-1	TRBV27	-	-	CASSFYGTGEQFF	TGTGCCAGCAGTTTCTACGGGACCGGGGAGCAGTTCTTC
TRBJ2-3	TRBV6-5	TRBD2	-	CASSYGSGRTDTQYF	TGTGCCAGCAGTTACGGTAGCGGGAGAACAGATACGCAGTATTTT
TRBJ1-1	TRBV7-9	-	-	CASSLPFTNPGMNTEAFF	TGTGCCAGCAGCCTCCCCTTTACAAATCCCGGCATGAACACTGAAGCTTTCTTT
TRBJ1-5	TRBV5-6	-	-	CASSFWRKGINQPQHF	TGTGCCAGCAGCTTTTGGAGGAAAGGAATCAATCAGCCCCAGCATTTT
TRBJ2-7	TRBV27	-	-	CASSFQGSYEQYF	TGTGCCAGCAGTTTCCAGGGTTCCTACGAGCAGTACTTC
TRBJ1-1	TRBV2	-	once	CASSVGGNTEAFF	TGTGCCAGCAGTGTTGGTGGAAACACTGAAGCTTTCTTT
TRBJ2-3	TRBV2	-	-	CASDDTGDTQYF	TGTGCCAGCGACGACACCGGGGATACGCAGTATTTT
TRBJ2-7	TRBV6-5	-	-	CASSYSRAYEQYF	TGTGCCAGCAGTTACTCGAGGGCCTACGAGCAGTACTTC